Each of the 17 T cell receptor beta chains below was sequenced from the same sample in a study of T cell repertoires in cytomegalovirus infection. Using its own MiXCR run on the reads, TCRdb lists one record per CDR3 protein. The sample yields fewer than 250,000 distinct CDR3 sequences, approximately 13% seen once. Material: PBMCs. Every receptor here comes from a human donor in good health (CMV status not recorded). Some clones in this sample may be carry-over from other donors' samples.

This clonotype was seen only a few times. The genes are TRBV5-4 and TRBJ2-7; D perhaps matches TRBD1 (6 bases). The CDR3 has 16 amino acids. Trimming stripped 0 bases from V and 0 bases from J, with 13 bases between. Germline CDR1 and CDR2: SGHNT and YYREEE (reference sequence). DNA for the CDR3: TGTGCCAGCAGCTTGGGGACAGCATATTACTCCTACGAGCAGTACTTC. Amino acids: CASSLGTAYYSYEQYF.

This clonotype showed up many times. V usage is TRBV7-2 and J usage is TRBJ2-2; either TRBD1 or TRBD2 may fit D (5 bases each). Trimming removed 5 bases from V and 9 bases from J, with 13 bases in between. The CDR3 sequence is 13 residues long. CDR1 and CDR2 (germline): SGHTA, FQGNSA. CDR3 region: CASSPPGTRELFF. CDR3 DNA sequence: TGTGCCAGCAGCCCCCCAGGGACCCGGGAGCTGTTTTTT.

This clonotype was observed a few times. The chain couples TRBV5-6 to TRBJ1-3; no reliable D call. Germline CDR1 reads SGHDT; CDR2 reads YYEEEE. The V end lost 4 bases, the J end lost 1 base, and 9 bases lay between the germline ends. The length of the CDR3 is 14 residues. The CDR3, as DNA: TGTGCCAGCAGCCTTCTAGGATCTGGAAACACCATATATTTT. Residues: CASSLLGSGNTIYF.

This clonotype was found many times. The chain employs TRBV7-2 and TRBJ1-1; D unclear. The V end was cut by 2 bases, the J end by 4 bases, with 14 bases between. The CDR3 is made up of 15 amino acids. Germline V gene sequence: CDR1 SGHTA, CDR2 FQGNSA. The chain's CDR3 is CASSLRATRGTEAFF. The CDR3 DNA follows: TGTGCCAGCAGCTTAAGGGCCACTCGCGGCACTGAAGCTTTCTTT. Full variable domain (missing parts from reference TRBV7-2 and TRBJ1-1): GAGVSQSPSNKVTEKGKDVELRCDPISGHTALYWYRQSLGQGLEFLIYFQGNSAPDKSGLPSDRFSAERTGGSVSTLTIQRTQQEDSAVYLCASSLRATRGTEAFFGQGTRLTVV.

This clonotype was counted many times. The chain couples TRBV12-3 or TRBV12-4 to TRBJ1-2, with D hard to call. V was cut by 4 bases and J by 8 bases, with 11 bases left in between. The CDR3 is 12 amino acids. CDR3 DNA: TGTGCCAGCAGTTCCGGAATGAACGGCTACACCTTC. Protein sequence: CASSSGMNGYTF.

Only a few counts were recorded for this clonotype. This CDR3 fails to terminate in the conserved phenylalanine or tryptophan, so it likely reflects a read error. It is unclear where the CDR3 begins or ends on the DNA, so no DNA is shown, and the CDR3 is as TCRdb lists it. The chain recombines TRBV20-1 with TRBJ2-3; the table's D call TRBD2 went unverified against the DNA. Ends included, the CDR3 has 11 residues. Germline lookup yields CDR1 DFQATT and CDR2 SNEGSKA (reference sequence). CDR3 sequence: CSARLLAGFAI.

V and J are TRBV10-3 and TRBJ1-2; the D gene is possibly TRBD1 (6 bases). V lost 4 bases and J lost 12, with 12 bases in between. CDR1 and CDR2 from the germline V gene are ENHRY and SYGVKD. The CDR3 runs to 11 residues. The CDR3 reads CAISVAGANTF. CDR3 DNA: TGTGCCATCAGTGTGGCGGGGGCGAACACCTTC.

This clonotype was seen many times. J is TRBJ2-3 and V is TRBV7-2; D ambiguous. Trimming removed 2 bases at V and 2 bases at J, with 11 bases between. The CDR3 runs to 15 residues. Germline CDR1 and CDR2: SGHTA and FQGNSA. CDR3 DNA sequence: TGTGCCAGCAGCTTAAGATCCCCAGCCACAGATACGCAGTATTTT. Translated: CASSLRSPATDTQYF.

This clonotype was seen repeatedly, ten times or more. The genes are TRBV7-2 and TRBJ1-1; D may be TRBD1 (5 bases). The CDR3 spans 14 residues. The V gene lost 1 base and the J gene lost 1 base, with 7 bases spanning the gap. Germline V gene lookup returns CDR1 SGHTA and CDR2 FQGNSA. The CDR3 here is CASSLGQQNTEAFF. CDR3 in DNA: TGTGCCAGCAGCTTAGGACAGCAGAACACTGAAGCTTTCTTT.

The V and J genes are TRBV14 and TRBJ2-3; D perhaps matches TRBD1 (5 bases). The V gene's germline CDR1 is SGHDN and CDR2 FVKESK. Trimming left V 4 bases short and J 8 bases short, with 13 bases between. The CDR3 consists of 13 residues. The CDR3 nucleotides are TGTGCCAGCAGCCCTGTGTCTCAGGGTACGCAGTATTTT. This translates into CASSPVSQGTQYF.

The chain is built from TRBV6-5 and TRBJ1-1, with D hard to call. The CDR3 has 13 amino acids. CDR1 MNHEY and CDR2 SVGAGI come from the germline V gene. The V end lost 0 bases, the J end lost 6 bases, and 8 bases lay between the germline ends. The CDR3 loop reads CASSYSIGAEAFF. Written as DNA, the CDR3 is TGTGCCAGCAGTTACTCAATCGGTGCTGAAGCTTTCTTT.

This clonotype appeared a few times. The chain is built from TRBV12-5 and TRBJ1-2, with TRBD1 as a possible D gene (5 bases). V lost 1 base and J lost 6, with 15 bases in between. CDR3 length equals 15 residues. Germline V CDR1 and CDR2: LGHNT, FRNRAP. CDR3 DNA sequence: TGTGCTAGTGGTTTGGACCGACGGGGGAAGAATGGCTACACCTTC. Its protein is CASGLDRRGKNGYTF.

In this sample, this clonotype turned up many times. The chain has TRBV6-1 and TRBJ2-5, with TRBD1 matching over 8 bases. This CDR3 is 17 amino acids long. Trimming took 5 bases from V and 5 from J; bases not matched to a gene: 16. Germline V CDR1 and CDR2: MNHNS, SASEGT. The CDR3 DNA follows: TGTGCCAGCAGTCCAACCGGGACAGGATTCGTGGGGGAGACCCAGTACTTC. Translated: CASSPTGTGFVGETQYF.

This clonotype was observed at least ten times. The chain has TRBV7-2 and TRBJ1-5; no clear D. The length of the CDR3 is 15 residues. Per germline, CDR1 SGHTA and CDR2 FQGNSA. V gave up 6 bases and J gave up 4 bases, with 16 bases separating them. CDR3 in DNA: TGTGCCAGCAGTGCCCCCCGGGCTTTTAATCAGCCCCAGCATTTT. Its protein is CASSAPRAFNQPQHF.

This clonotype occurred many times. CDR3 amino acids: CASSPRDTEQFF. The CDR3 DNA sequence: TGTGCCAGCAGCCCGCGGGACACTGAGCAGTTCTTC. The chain links TRBV11-3 to TRBJ2-1; D may correspond to TRBD1 or TRBD2 (6 bases each). Germline CDR1 reads SGHNT; CDR2 reads YENEEA. This CDR3 comprises 12 residues. V was cut by 5 bases and J by 9 bases, with 11 bases left in between.

This clonotype was counted at least ten times. The chain couples TRBV7-2 to TRBJ1-1; 8 bases are shared with TRBD1. The CDR3 length is 16 residues. V dropped 5 bases and J dropped 1; count of bases not matched to a gene: 9. Per germline, CDR1 SGHTA and CDR2 FQGNSA. CDR3 sequence reads: CASSQPPGQANTEAFF. Here the CDR3 DNA reads TGTGCCAGCAGCCAACCTCCGGGACAGGCGAACACTGAAGCTTTCTTT.

In the case of this clonotype: At one end the junction does not follow the germline gene, possibly because of a read error. The chain combines TRBV6-2 or TRBV6-3 with TRBJ2-7; D might be TRBD1 (5 bases). CDR1 and CDR2 from the germline V gene are MNHEY and SVGEGT. The CDR3 spans 14 residues. CDR3 loop: CAGRAIETTYEQYF. Here the CDR3 DNA reads TGTGCCGGCAGGGCAATAGAAACCACCTACGAGCAGTACTTC.